The entry that follows covers one T cell receptor (beta chain) sequence. Trimming at V came to 4 bases and at J to 4 bases, leaving 6 bases not matched to a gene. Germline CDR1 is SEHNR and CDR2 is FQNEAQ (reference sequence). The CDR3 length is 15 residues. The data were obtained in a study of technical replicates of blood from several donors. Using immunoSEQ multiplex PCR, the repertoire was profiled, and TCRdb retains in-frame clones only, with some absent. The sample includes about 74,000 clones, roughly 94% of them seen just once. The sequence came from a human donor in good health. The rearrangement links TRBV7-9 to TRBJ1-5; 8 nucleotides match TRBD1. Material: T cells isolated from PBMCs. The CDR3 here is CASSYGQGKNQPQHF. The CDR3, as DNA: TGTGCCAGCAGCTATGGACAGGGAAAGAATCAGCCCCAGCATTTT.